One and the same sample provided the 8 T cell receptor beta chains below, sequenced in a study of CD8 T cells in ankylosing spondylitis (dated by TCRdb to about 2017). What the study reported, not specific to this receptor: A TCR beta motif made up of several highly homologous amino acid variants appeared to be characteristic of blood from ankylosing spondylitis patients.

Library preparation employed 5' RACE. Reads for this sample came from an Illumina HiSeq 2500. The public reads were reanalyzed by TCRdb: fastp trimming at Q25, MiXCR alignment, in-frame beta chains only. Entries are consolidated by CDR3 protein sequence, retaining the most common genes and DNA. Counted in this sample were a few hundred thousand distinct CDR3 sequences; around 22% of them appeared once. The ten largest clones add up to around 17% of the sample. These receptors' targets are unknown. The sequencing input was blood, either unsorted or a sorted T cell fraction (not recorded which). Receptors were obtained from a male donor with ankylosing spondylitis.

This clonotype was seen more than once but under ten times. V is TRBV28 and J is TRBJ1-1; tentatively, D is TRBD1 (6 bases). From germline, CDR1 is MDHEN and CDR2 SYDVKM. CDR3 length: 14 residues. Trimming pared 4 bases from V and 7 bases from J, leaving 16 bases between. The CDR3 is CASSSYGGQIEAFF. In DNA form, the CDR3 reads TGTGCCAGCAGTTCATATGGGGGGCAGATTGAAGCTTTCTTT.

The table lists this clonotype with a few counts. One junction end disagrees with the germline gene, perhaps due to a read error. V usage is TRBV7-7 and J usage is TRBJ2-1; 7 bases align to TRBD2. CDR1 and CDR2 from the germline V gene are SSHAT and FNYEAQ (reference sequence). The CDR3 is made up of 16 amino acids. The CDR3 coding sequence is TGTGCTAGCAGCTTAGAGGGCGGGAGTGGTTACAATGAGCAGTTCTTC. Its translation: CASSLEGGSGYNEQFF.

The genes are TRBV28 and TRBJ1-2; TRBD1 matches 10 bases. This CDR3 comprises 15 residues. The V gene's germline CDR1 is MDHEN and CDR2 SYDVKM. Trimming removed 4 bases from V and 7 bases from J; junction bases left unmatched: 9. Here the CDR3 DNA reads TGTGCCAGCAGTTCGCCCCCGGGACAGGGGTCTGGCTACACCTTC. It is translated as CASSSPPGQGSGYTF.

This clonotype was counted between two and nine times. V usage is TRBV24-1 and J usage is TRBJ2-2, with TRBD1 matching 10 bases. The CDR3 covers 14 residues. Germline CDR1 and CDR2: KGHDR and SFDVKD. Trimming took 9 bases from V and 3 from J; bases not matched to a gene: 3. DNA of the CDR3: TGTGCCACCCGCGGGACAGGGGACACCGGGGAGCTGTTTTTT. Translating gives CATRGTGDTGELFF.

This rearrangement joins TRBV5-1 to TRBJ1-6; weak D call: TRBD1 (5 bases). This CDR3 comprises 14 residues. Per the germline V gene, CDR1 is SGHRS and CDR2 is YFSETQ. Trimming removed 2 bases from V and 8 bases from J, with 11 bases in between. The CDR3 bases are TGCGCCAGCAGCTTTGGGGGGATCCATTCACCCCTCCACTTT. Its translation: CASSFGGIHSPLHF.

This chain joins TRBV28 and TRBJ2-7, with a tentative D call TRBD2 (5 bases). This CDR3 spans 13 amino acids. Between the trimmed V and J ends, which lost 7 bases and 3 bases, there was a span of 13 bases. CDR1 MDHEN and CDR2 SYDVKM come from the germline V gene. The CDR3 nucleotides are TGTGCCAGCACTCCCGCGGCGGGCTACGAGCAGTACTTC. This translates into CASTPAAGYEQYF.

The CDR3 region has the DNA TGTGCCATCAGTGAGGCCCTACAGGCGAGCCAGGAGGGCTACACCTTC. It is translated as CAISEALQASQEGYTF. The chain uses TRBV10-3 and TRBJ1-2, with a weak D call TRBD1 (5 bases). V lost 2 bases and J 8 bases, leaving 21 bases between the germline ends. Per germline, CDR1 ENHRY and CDR2 SYGVKD. The CDR3 consists of 16 residues.

This clonotype has more than one count but fewer than ten. The rearrangement uses TRBV12-3 or TRBV12-4 and TRBJ2-2; no reliable D call. V was cut by 1 base and J by 7 bases, with 16 bases left in between. This CDR3 has 16 residues. The CDR3 DNA reads TGTGCCAGCAGTTTAGGCTCCGGTGGAGTCGGCGGGGAGCTGTTTTTT. Amino acids: CASSLGSGGVGGELFF.